The 18 T cell receptor beta chains below were found in one sample sequenced in a study of blood T cells in healthy people across ages. A J-beta primer mix and a sample-barcoded 5' primer were used in a second PCR of roughly 6 to 11 cycles. Each CDR3 protein gets one entry after TCRdb re-called the 5' RACE reads with MiXCR. The data show about 1.8 million distinct CDR3 sequences, roughly 50% seen once. The sequencing sample was made of blood. These receptors were obtained from a woman in her thirties or forties in good health.

The chain uses TRBV28 and TRBJ2-1; 7 bases map to TRBD1. The V and J ends lost 6 bases and 10 bases, in that order; junction bases with no gene match: 3. CDR1 is MDHEN and CDR2 is SYDVKM in the germline V gene. This CDR3 has 11 amino acids. Here the CDR3 reads CASSWDREQFF. DNA for the CDR3: TGTGCCAGCAGCTGGGACAGAGAGCAGTTCTTC.

V usage is TRBV6-1 and J usage is TRBJ2-5; 11 bases are a match to TRBD2. Germline CDR1 and CDR2: MNHNS and SASEGT. V lost 6 bases to trimming and J lost 1 base; unmatched junction nucleotides: 10. The CDR3 consists of 17 residues. The CDR3 region is CASRGTLAGGPQETQYF. The CDR3 nucleotides are TGTGCCAGCAGGGGGACTCTAGCGGGGGGACCCCAAGAGACCCAGTACTTC.

There are a few counts of this clonotype. The chain carries TRBV20-1 and TRBJ2-5; 12 bases map to TRBD2. CDR3 size: 15 residues. The germline CDR1 and CDR2 sequences are DFQATT and SNEGSKA (reference sequence). Trimming removed 6 bases from V and 2 bases from J; junction bases left unmatched: 7. DNA for the CDR3: TGCAGTGCAAACTCACTAGCGGGGGGTCAAGAGACCCAGTACTTC. Its translation is CSANSLAGGQETQYF.

Regarding this clonotype: A clone one base away is much larger, so this may be a read error. Because it lacks the conserved phenylalanine or tryptophan at the end, this CDR3 is likely a read error. The V gene is TRBV12-3 or TRBV12-4, the J gene TRBJ2-4, with 14 bases matching TRBD2. V lost 6 bases, J lost 1 base, and 20 bases stayed unmatched. The CDR3 loop spans 22 amino acids. The CDR3: CASSAGTVTIGTSGGAKNIQYS. CDR3 DNA sequence: TGTGCCAGCAGCGCCGGGACAGTTACTATCGGGACTAGCGGGGGTGCCAAAAACATTCAGTACTCC.

The gene calls are TRBV4-1 and TRBJ2-7; D unclear. Germline V lookup: CDR1 MGHRA, CDR2 YSYEKL. The CDR3 runs 16 residues. V lost 1 base and J lost 0, with 13 bases in between. CDR3: CASSQGLVGISYEQYF. The CDR3 region has the DNA TGCGCCAGCAGCCAAGGTCTCGTAGGGATCTCCTACGAGCAGTACTTC.

This clonotype was counted between two and nine times. The chain combines TRBV27 with TRBJ1-1; D gene uncertain. The CDR3 sequence is 12 residues long. Germline V CDR1 and CDR2: MNHEY, SMNVEV (reference sequence). V was pared by 6 bases and J by 0 bases, with 5 bases between. This chain's CDR3 is CASRSLNTEAFF. The CDR3, as DNA: TGTGCCAGCAGGTCCTTGAACACTGAAGCTTTCTTT.

This clonotype was counted between two and nine times. The rearrangement links TRBV15 to TRBJ2-4; tentative D call: TRBD1 (6 bases). The end of the DNA aligns better with TRBJ2-7, so the J call may be wrong. CDR3 length equals 16 residues. Germline CDR1 is LNHNV and CDR2 is YYDKDF (reference sequence). In nucleotides, the CDR3 is TGTGCCACCAGCGGGTTGAGGGGGTCCTATACCTACGAGCAGTACTTC. Residues: CATSGLRGSYTYEQYF.

The V call is TRBV6-1, the J call TRBJ2-7, with a weak D call TRBD1 (6 bases). TRBJ2-5 explains the end of the DNA better; the J call may be wrong. The CDR3 length is 16 residues. Germline V gene data show CDR1 as MNHNS and CDR2 as SASEGT. As DNA, the CDR3 is TGTGCCAGCAGTGTTACTCGGGGACAATCCCGGGAGACCCAGTACTTC. This encodes CASSVTRGQSRETQYF.

This CDR3 reads CASSPRGDTAYEQYF. CDR3 nucleotides: TGTGCCAGCAGCCCCCGGGGTGACACAGCCTACGAGCAGTACTTC. The chain combines TRBV7-8 with TRBJ2-7, with D possibly matching TRBD2 (5 bases). Per the germline V gene, CDR1 is SGHVS and CDR2 is FQNEAQ. The CDR3 extends over 15 amino acids. Trimming removed 5 bases at V and 2 bases at J, with 16 bases between. The entire variable domain, with the rest obtained from reference TRBV7-8 and TRBJ2-7, is as follows: GAGVSQSPRYKVAKRGQDVALRCDPISGHVSLFWYQQALGQGPEFLTYFQNEAQLDKSGLPSDRFFAERPEGSVSTLKIQRTQQEDSAVYLCASSPRGDTAYEQYFGPGTRLTVT.

The chain is built from TRBV27 and TRBJ2-7; D is possibly TRBD2 (5 bases). This CDR3 has 13 amino acids. Germline lookup yields CDR1 MNHEY and CDR2 SMNVEV (reference sequence). V shed 2 bases and J shed 7 bases, with 12 bases lying between them. The CDR3 DNA follows: TGTGCCAGCAGTTTAATCGAGGGATGGGAGCAGTACTTC. Amino acids: CASSLIEGWEQYF.

V and J are TRBV5-1 and TRBJ1-4, with D possibly being TRBD1 (6 bases). Looked up from germline, CDR1 is SGHRS and CDR2 is YFSETQ. This CDR3 region has 15 residues. Trimming removed 0 bases from V and 8 bases from J, with 14 bases in between. Here the CDR3 reads CASSLVSGATEKLFF. The CDR3 DNA reads as TGCGCCAGCAGCTTGGTTTCGGGGGCGACGGAAAAACTGTTTTTT.

The chain carries TRBV6-5 and TRBJ2-1, with D unresolved. The CDR3 totals 16 residues. Trimming took off 6 bases at V and 4 bases at J, with 19 bases between the two ends. Germline-derived CDR1 and CDR2 are MNHEY and SVGAGI. Here the CDR3 DNA reads TGTGCCAGCAGCTCTTCCCAAAGGATCCCTTACAATGAGCAGTTCTTC. This codes for CASSSSQRIPYNEQFF.

This sequence joins TRBV7-2 and TRBJ2-4; D ambiguous. The V and J ends lost 8 bases and 0 bases respectively, with 14 bases between them. Germline V gives CDR1 SGHTA, CDR2 FQGNSA. The length of the CDR3 is 15 residues. CDR3 DNA sequence: TGTGCCAGCGGCGAACAGATAACAGCCAAAAACATTCAGTACTTC. This encodes CASGEQITAKNIQYF.

A few counts support this clonotype. A much larger clone is a single base away; this may be a read error. As DNA, the CDR3 is TGCGCCAGCAGCCAAGGGGATGGTGTCGGGGGCTATGAGCAGTTCTTC. Protein sequence: CASSQGDGVGGYEQFF. This chain links TRBV4-3 with TRBJ2-1, with D perhaps assigned TRBD1 or TRBD2 (6 bases each). Per the germline V gene, CDR1 is LGHNA and CDR2 is YSLEER. Trimming shortened V by 1 base and J by 8 bases, and 18 bases separated the two germline ends. This CDR3 has 16 amino acids.

The chain has TRBV7-2 and TRBJ2-5; 14 bases match TRBD2. CDR1 and CDR2 from the germline V gene are SGHTA and FQGNSA. The V gene end was trimmed by 5 bases and the J gene end by 11 bases; junction bases not matched to a gene: 13. The CDR3 runs 16 residues. The CDR3 DNA follows: TGTGCCAGCAGCCGCCGACTAGCGGGGGGGCAGAATGAGCAGTACTTC. This sequence encodes CASSRRLAGGQNEQYF. Complete variable domain (other parts from reference TRBV7-2 and TRBJ2-5): GAGVSQSPSNKVTEKGKDVELRCDPISGHTALYWYRQSLGQGLEFLIYFQGNSAPDKSGLPSDRFSAERTGGSVSTLTIQRTQQEDSAVYLCASSRRLAGGQNEQYFGPGTRLLVL.

The chain couples TRBV7-9 to TRBJ2-1; weak D call: TRBD2 (6 bases). This CDR3 is built from 15 residues. V was clipped by 7 bases and J by 0 bases, with 13 bases between them. Germline loops: CDR1 SEHNR, CDR2 FQNEAQ (reference sequence). The CDR3 here is CASTPGTVSYNEQFF. The CDR3 DNA reads as TGTGCCAGCACCCCCGGGACTGTCTCCTACAATGAGCAGTTCTTC.

The V and J genes are TRBV10-3 and TRBJ1-2; D possibly corresponds to TRBD1 (5 bases). Germline loops: CDR1 ENHRY, CDR2 SYGVKD. The ends were cut back, 9 bases at V and 4 bases at J, with 15 bases in the middle. The CDR3 is 13 residues long. This CDR3 reads CAIRGRTSYGYTF. CDR3 nucleotides: TGTGCCATTAGGGGACGGACTAGCTATGGCTACACCTTC.

The chain joins TRBV29-1 to TRBJ1-2; the D is unclear. V lost 4 bases to trimming and J lost 1 base, with 10 bases between them. The CDR3 runs 13 residues. The V gene's germline CDR1 is SQVTM and CDR2 ANQGSEA. CDR3 sequence: CSVVSQVNYGYTF. DNA for the CDR3: TGCAGCGTTGTCAGCCAGGTTAACTATGGCTACACCTTC.